The clone carrying this TCR beta chain was recorded many times. Patients aged 18 to 65 with hyperthyroidism were newly diagnosed, with duration under 2 months. Diagnosis rested on symptoms, serum thyroxine and TRAb, thyroid ultrasound, and orbital computed tomography. The authors took PBMCs from 10 ml fresh peripheral blood. The data originate from a study of T cells in Graves' hyperthyroidism and ophthalmopathy. Per the germline V gene, CDR1 is SGHDT and CDR2 is YYEEEE. This CDR3 comprises 15 residues. J gave up 8 bases and V 2 bases, and 11 bases lay outside the gene matches. The source material, RNA transcripts, was used to amplify TCR beta CDR3 regions. TCR CDR3 regions were first amplified by RT-PCR with HTBI primers. TCRdb redid the calling of the multiplex PCR reads with MiXCR, one entry per CDR3 protein. In the table there are 600,000 or so distinct CDR3 sequences, roughly 16% of which are singletons.

Sequences were obtained from blood. The clonotype comes from a woman under 40 with Graves' hyperthyroidism. The J gene is TRBJ1-1, the V gene TRBV5-6, with TRBD1 matching 8 bases. The CDR3 loop is CASSFLDRADVEAFF. Written as DNA, the CDR3 is TGTGCCAGCAGCTTCTTGGACAGGGCTGACGTGGAAGCTTTCTTT.